This TCR beta chain derives from a study of blood T cells in healthy people across ages. Study-wide results and caveats: No conclusive comparison of naive versus antigen-experienced cells was possible with unsorted PBMCs.

PCR was performed a second time for about 7 to 11 cycles using a sample-barcoded 5' primer and a J-beta primer mix. TCRdb processed the 5' RACE reads anew with MiXCR; each CDR3 protein has one entry. The table has around 520,000 distinct CDR3 sequences, around 27% seen once. V shed 2 bases and J shed 5 bases, with 12 bases lying between them. The CDR3 totals 14 residues. Concerning this clonotype: The antigen remains undetermined.

These data also formed part of another study, on T cells of mothers and their children. That study adds: The people who donated were three healthy Caucasian mothers and their six children. The second PCR's M1S primer added sample barcodes and 2-4 random nucleotides. Each child contributed approximately 3 million TCR beta CDR3 reads, while each mother contributed over 9 million.

Specimen: blood. This chain connects TRBV12-3 or TRBV12-4 to TRBJ2-5; a weak D match, TRBD1 (6 bases). This clonotype originated in a boy aged 2-15 years in good health. CDR3 nucleotides: TGTGCCAGCAGTTTATCGTGGGGGCGGGAGACCCAGTACTTC. Encoded protein: CASSLSWGRETQYF.